This TCR beta chain emerged from a study of cytomegalovirus exposure and HLA in healthy donors. TCRdb's table, derived via immunoSEQ multiplex PCR, lists solely in-frame clones and lacks some. The sample holds about 49,000 clones, about 94% seen once. V lost 5 bases to trimming and J lost 6 bases; unmatched junction nucleotides: 6. CDR3 length: 16 amino acids. CDR1 is SGHTA and CDR2 is FQGNSA in the germline V gene. The gene calls are TRBV7-2 and TRBJ2-2; 13 bases are shared with TRBD2. What was sequenced was PBMCs. The clonotype originates from a young woman in good health and CMV-seropositive. The CDR3 spells CASSLRTSGSAGELFF. The CDR3 DNA sequence: TGTGCCAGCAGCCTTCGGACTAGCGGGAGCGCCGGGGAGCTGTTTTTT.